Each of the 14 T cell receptor beta chains below was sequenced from the same sample in a study of cytomegalovirus exposure and HLA in healthy donors. Researchers ran the PCR with 60 Vbeta and 13 Jbeta primers. Method: immunoSEQ multiplex PCR; TCRdb's copy keeps in-frame clones and lacks some. The sample has roughly 280,000 clones, more than 55% seen once. The sample comprised PBMCs. The source of these receptors is a female donor in good health and CMV-seronegative.

The chain joins TRBV7-2 to TRBJ2-7, with TRBD2 matching 7 bases. The CDR3 loop spans 15 amino acids. Germline V CDR1 and CDR2: SGHTA, FQGNSA. V lost 4 bases to trimming and J lost 2 bases; unmatched junction nucleotides: 8. As DNA, the CDR3 is TGTGCCAGCAGCTACCCCGAGCGGGGAACCTACGAGCAGTACTTC. Translation gives CASSYPERGTYEQYF.

The chain uses TRBV5-1 and TRBJ2-2; 8 positions agree with TRBD2. V was pared by 3 bases and J by 8 bases, with 9 bases of the junction left unmatched. The CDR3 is made up of 15 amino acids. Germline CDR1 and CDR2: SGHRS and YFSETQ. CDR3 DNA: TGCGCCAGCAGCTCCGGCGGGGCGGGAGGAGGGGAGCTGTTTTTT. Protein: CASSSGGAGGGELFF. Based on the CDR3 plus reference TRBV5-1 and TRBJ2-2, the full variable domain is KAGVTQTPRYLIKTRGQQVTLSCSPISGHRSVSWYQQTPGQGLQFLFEYFSETQRNKGNFPGRFSGRQFSNSRSEMNVSTLELGDSALYLCASSSGGAGGGELFFGEGSRLTVL.

Only a few counts were recorded for this clone. V is TRBV12-2 and J is TRBJ2-1; the table's D call TRBD1 went unverified against the DNA. TRBV12-2 is labeled a pseudogene. The CDR3 is 16 amino acids. The DNA of the CDR3 is TGTGCAAGTCGCTCTTCGGGACAGGGGACCTACAATGAGCAGTTCTTC. Translation gives CASRSSGQGTYNEQFF.

This clone has just one count. The rearrangement links TRBV30 to TRBJ2-7; tentative D call: TRBD2 (6 bases). From germline, CDR1 is GTSNPN and CDR2 SVGIG (reference sequence). Trimming took off 5 bases at V and 6 bases at J, with 17 bases between the two ends. This CDR3 comprises 13 residues. In DNA form, the CDR3 reads TGTGCCTGGGGGGGGACCGGGCGATCCGAGCAGTACTTC. Its translation is CAWGGTGRSEQYF.

This chain joins TRBV20-1 and TRBJ1-1; 7 positions match TRBD1. The CDR3 covers 11 residues. Trimming cost V 4 bases and J 9 bases; bases outside gene matches: 5. Per germline, CDR1 DFQATT and CDR2 SNEGSKA (reference sequence). The CDR3 loop reads CSANPGQQAFF. The CDR3, as DNA: TGCAGTGCTAATCCGGGACAGCAAGCTTTCTTT.

The chain couples TRBV10-1 to TRBJ2-3; D not resolved. This CDR3 has 14 residues. CDR1 is WNHNN, CDR2 SYGVQD, per germline (reference sequence). With 3 bases removed from V and 2 bases from J, the gap between germline ends came to 9 bases. CDR3 loop: CASSDDGATDTQYF. In nucleotides, the CDR3 is TGCGCCAGCAGTGATGACGGAGCCACAGATACGCAGTATTTT.

Turning to this clone: The junction departs from germline at one end; a sequencing error may be responsible. The J gene is TRBJ2-1, the V gene TRBV7-9; tentative D call: TRBD2 (5 bases). Germline CDR1 and CDR2: SEHNR and FQNEAQ (reference sequence). The CDR3 extends over 14 amino acids. DNA of the CDR3: TGTTCCAGCAGCTATAATAGGGCGACTACCCCCCAGTTCTTC. As protein: CSSSYNRATTPQFF.

J is TRBJ2-3 and V is TRBV4-1, with D unclear. Trimming cost V 0 bases and J 2 bases, with 18 bases left between them. There are 18 residues in the CDR3. Per germline, CDR1 MGHRA and CDR2 YSYEKL. Here the CDR3 reads CASSQDILPNRDTDTQYF. The CDR3 DNA follows: TGCGCCAGCAGCCAAGATATACTTCCGAACAGAGACACAGATACGCAGTATTTT.

This clone was seen a handful of times. This rearrangement joins TRBV15 to TRBJ2-7; possibly TRBD2 for D (5 bases). Trimming stripped 1 base from V and 0 bases from J, with 7 bases between. Germline loops: CDR1 LNHNV, CDR2 YYDKDF (reference sequence). The CDR3 spans 14 residues. The CDR3 sequence: CATSRVSGSYEQYF. CDR3 in DNA: TGTGCCACCAGCAGAGTAAGCGGCTCCTACGAGCAGTACTTC.

This clone came up once. J is TRBJ1-2 and V is TRBV2; unclear D gene. The CDR3 loop spans 15 amino acids. Germline loops: CDR1 SNHLY, CDR2 FYNNEI. Deletions cut 3 bases from V and 0 bases from J, with 11 bases between. As DNA, the CDR3 is TGTGCCAGCAGTGAGGGGAGCATAGCTAACTATGGCTACACCTTC. It codes for CASSEGSIANYGYTF.

This sequence joins TRBV5-6 and TRBJ1-4; D is possibly TRBD1 (6 bases). With 0 bases removed from V and 5 bases from J, the gap between germline ends came to 14 bases. The length of the CDR3 is 16 residues. Germline values: CDR1 SGHDT, CDR2 YYEEEE. The CDR3 bases are TGTGCCAGCAGCTTGGGGGCAGGGGCGAAGAATGAAAAACTGTTTTTT. Amino acids: CASSLGAGAKNEKLFF.

The gene calls are TRBV7-2 and TRBJ2-7, with 11 bases matching TRBD2. The germline gives CDR1 SGHTA, CDR2 FQGNSA. V shed 11 bases, J shed 3 bases, and the junction held 9 bases outside the gene matches. CDR3 length equals 14 residues. CDR3 in amino acids: CAVLAGGAYYEQYF. The CDR3, as DNA: TGTGCCGTGCTAGCGGGAGGAGCGTACTACGAGCAGTACTTC.

This chain uses TRBV5-1 with TRBJ1-4, with 9 nucleotides matching TRBD1. V dropped 3 bases and J dropped 8; count of bases not matched to a gene: 11. This CDR3 has 16 residues. The V gene's germline CDR1 is SGHRS and CDR2 YFSETQ. CDR3: CASSYLATGGGEKLFF. Here the CDR3 DNA reads TGCGCCAGCAGCTACCTCGCGACAGGGGGAGGCGAAAAACTGTTTTTT.

This clone came up a few times. The V gene is TRBV7-9, the J gene TRBJ2-1; 8 nucleotides align to TRBD2. J lost 5 bases, V lost 3 bases, and 9 bases had no gene match. The CDR3 is made up of 16 amino acids. The germline V gene has CDR1 SEHNR and CDR2 FQNEAQ (reference sequence). The CDR3 DNA reads TGTGCCAGCAGCTTCTTAGCGGGACCGTACAACAATGAGCAGTTCTTC. Its translation: CASSFLAGPYNNEQFF.